This T cell receptor (beta chain) was sequenced during a study of tumor and adjacent non-tumor tissue in lung cancer. RNA was extracted from bulk tissue without any cell sorting. The normal lung tissue was taken more than 3 cm from the tumor edge. Chemotherapy-naive patients with new lung cancer underwent thoracic surgery in China, August–late 2014. Germline V gene sequence: CDR1 MNHNY, CDR2 SVGAGI (reference sequence). This CDR3 comprises 17 residues. Details on this clonotype: Its antigen is currently unknown. Lacking the conserved final phenylalanine or tryptophan, this CDR3 likely reflects a read error.

General observations from the study: Tumor repertoires had a smaller top 100 clone share than normal lung. Shorter survival was associated with higher TCR diversity in tumors. Compared with tumor, normal lung showed significantly lower TCR diversity.

TCRbeta libraries were built with three rounds of nested PCR, modified from ARM-PCR. TCRdb re-analysed the multiplex PCR reads in MiXCR, keeping a single row per CDR3 protein. The sample lists approximately 82,000 distinct CDR3 sequences; less than 85% were seen once. This chain uses TRBV6-6 with TRBJ2-1; TRBD2 is a possible D gene (5 bases). The J call may be wrong; the DNA end is better matched by TRBJ2-7. The receptor comes from a man between 70 and 80 years old with non-small cell lung cancer. Sequenced input: distant non-tumor lung tissue. The CDR3 nucleotides read TGTGCCAGCAGTTACTCGTTGGGGTCTAGCTCCTACAATGAGCAGTACATC. Translation: CASSYSLGSSSYNEQYI.